Listed below are T cell receptor beta chains from one sample, sequenced in a study of OX40 agonist ivuxolimab in advanced cancers. TCRdb's table, derived via immunoSEQ multiplex PCR, lists solely in-frame clones and lacks some. Here the sample spans around 80,000 clones, under 90% being singletons. The input for sequencing was CD4+ or CD8+ T cells sorted from blood, taken in a trial of the OX40 agonist ivuxolimab. These receptors all stem from an adult with an advanced solid tumor such as melanoma, head and neck, liver or kidney cancer. Both conserved end residues are part of each CDR3.

CDR3 length,V gene,CDR3 protein
15,TRBV7-2,CASSSSSGSAYEQYF
13,TRBV6-6,CASSYERGYGYTF
16,TRBV5-1,CASSLVVTGGRDTQYF
15,TRBV6-6,CASSTGGTQNTEAFF
16,TRBV13,CASTERRGRENEKLFF
15,TRBV7-8,CASSLADRGLQPQHF
14,TRBV4-1,CASSQQGAVNTIYF
14,TRBV11-2,CASSLIVRTDTQYF
14,TRBV5-1,CASSSDRVDSGYTF
16,TRBV5-1,CASSQQTSGESGELFF
14,TRBV10-1,CASSESAGFGGYTF
14,TRBV4-3,CASSQRQGAYEQYF
14,TRBV2,CASRSGVSTDTQYF
12,TRBV9,CASSVAGHTIYF
15,TRBV5-1,CASSLRQGLGNEQFF
16,TRBV28,CASSLSQGAGDEKLFF
16,TRBV7-9,CASSLSGGGGRETQYF
15,TRBV7-2,CASSLVAGTRYGYTF
14,TRBV6-5,CASRLPGPGNTIYF
15,TRBV5-1,CASSLAGGSTDTQYF
11,TRBV28,CASSLNQPQHF
15,TRBV19,CASSILQGWSGKLFF
15,TRBV6-6,CASSYDGLSGNTIYF
18,TRBV5-1,CASHDGTPNRFMNTEAFF